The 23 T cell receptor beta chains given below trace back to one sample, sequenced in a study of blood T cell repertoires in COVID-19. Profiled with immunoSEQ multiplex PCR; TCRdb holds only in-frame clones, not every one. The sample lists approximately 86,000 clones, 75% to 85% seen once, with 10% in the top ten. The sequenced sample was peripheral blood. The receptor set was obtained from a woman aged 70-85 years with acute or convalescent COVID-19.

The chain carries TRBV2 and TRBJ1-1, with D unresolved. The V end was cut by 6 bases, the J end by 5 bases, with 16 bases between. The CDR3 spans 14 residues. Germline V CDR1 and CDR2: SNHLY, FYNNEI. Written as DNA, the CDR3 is TGTGCCAGCAGCCTCCGTTTCGAGAGAACTGAAGCTTTCTTT. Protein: CASSLRFERTEAFF.

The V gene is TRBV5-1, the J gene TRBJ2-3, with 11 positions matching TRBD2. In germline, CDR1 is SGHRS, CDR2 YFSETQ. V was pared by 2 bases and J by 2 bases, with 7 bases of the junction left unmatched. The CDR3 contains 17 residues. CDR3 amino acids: CASSFIAGGPVTDTQYF. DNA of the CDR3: TGCGCCAGCAGCTTTATAGCGGGAGGGCCTGTCACAGATACGCAGTATTTT.

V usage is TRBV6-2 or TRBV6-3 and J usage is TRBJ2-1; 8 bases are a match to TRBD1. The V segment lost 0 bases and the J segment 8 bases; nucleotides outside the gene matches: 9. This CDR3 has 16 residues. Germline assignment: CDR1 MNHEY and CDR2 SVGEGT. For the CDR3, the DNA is TGTGCCAGCAGTTACTCAAAGACAGGGGCTTGGGATGAGCAGTTCTTC. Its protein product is CASSYSKTGAWDEQFF.

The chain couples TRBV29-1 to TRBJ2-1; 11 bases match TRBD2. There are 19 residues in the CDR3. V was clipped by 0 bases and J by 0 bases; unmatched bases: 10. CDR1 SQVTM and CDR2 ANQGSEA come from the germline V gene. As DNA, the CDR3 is TGCAGCGTTGAAGATTTGGGACTAGCGGATCTTTTCTCCTACAATGAGCAGTTCTTC. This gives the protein CSVEDLGLADLFSYNEQFF.

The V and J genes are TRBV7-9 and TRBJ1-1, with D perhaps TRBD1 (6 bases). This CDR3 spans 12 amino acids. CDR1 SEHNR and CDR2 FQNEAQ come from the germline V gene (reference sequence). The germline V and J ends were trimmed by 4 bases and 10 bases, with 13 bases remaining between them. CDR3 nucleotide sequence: TGTGCCAGCAGCTCTTCAGGGGATAGAGCTTTCTTT. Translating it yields CASSSSGDRAFF.

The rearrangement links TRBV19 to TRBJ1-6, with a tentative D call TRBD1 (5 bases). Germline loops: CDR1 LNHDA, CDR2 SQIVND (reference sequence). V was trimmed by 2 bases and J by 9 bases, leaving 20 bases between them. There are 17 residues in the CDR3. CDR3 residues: CASSIRGEGKRGSPLHF. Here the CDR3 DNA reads TGTGCCAGTAGTATAAGAGGCGAAGGGAAAAGGGGTTCACCCCTCCACTTT.

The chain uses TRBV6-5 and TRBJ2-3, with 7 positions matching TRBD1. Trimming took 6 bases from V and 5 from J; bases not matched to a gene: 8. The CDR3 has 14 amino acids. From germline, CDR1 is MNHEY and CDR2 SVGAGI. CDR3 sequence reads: CASRPDRVIDTQYF. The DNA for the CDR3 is TGTGCCAGCAGGCCCGACAGGGTGATAGATACGCAGTATTTT.

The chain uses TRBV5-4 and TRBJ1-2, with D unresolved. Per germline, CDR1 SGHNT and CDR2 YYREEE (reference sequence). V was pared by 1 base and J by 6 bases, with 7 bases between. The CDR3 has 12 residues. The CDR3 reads CASSLIGHGYTF. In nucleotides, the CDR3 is TGTGCCAGCAGCTTGATTGGGCATGGCTACACCTTC.

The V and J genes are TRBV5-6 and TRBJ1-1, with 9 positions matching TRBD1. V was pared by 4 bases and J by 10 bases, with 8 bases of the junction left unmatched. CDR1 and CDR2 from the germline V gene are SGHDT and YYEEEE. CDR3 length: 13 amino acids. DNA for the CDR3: TGTGCCAGCAGCGTAATACCGGGACAGGGAGCTTTCTTT. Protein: CASSVIPGQGAFF.

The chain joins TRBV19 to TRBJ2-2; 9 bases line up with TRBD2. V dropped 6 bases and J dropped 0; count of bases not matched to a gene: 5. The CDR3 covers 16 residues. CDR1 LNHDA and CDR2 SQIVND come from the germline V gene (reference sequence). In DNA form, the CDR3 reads TGTGCCAGTAGCGGAGCGGGGGGCACGAACACCGGGGAGCTGTTTTTT. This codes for CASSGAGGTNTGELFF. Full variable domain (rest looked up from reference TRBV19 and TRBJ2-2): DGGITQSPKYLFRKEGQNVTLSCEQNLNHDAMYWYRQDPGQGLRLIYYSQIVNDFQKGDIAEGYSVSREKKESFPLTVTSAQKNPTAFYLCASSGAGGTNTGELFFGEGSRLTVL.

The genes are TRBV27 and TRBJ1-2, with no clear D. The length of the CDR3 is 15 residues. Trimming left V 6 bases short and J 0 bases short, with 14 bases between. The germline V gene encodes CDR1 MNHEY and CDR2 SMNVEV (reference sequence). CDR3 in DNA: TGTGCCAGCAGCCGACATCAGTTAGCTAACTATGGCTACACCTTC. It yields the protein CASSRHQLANYGYTF.

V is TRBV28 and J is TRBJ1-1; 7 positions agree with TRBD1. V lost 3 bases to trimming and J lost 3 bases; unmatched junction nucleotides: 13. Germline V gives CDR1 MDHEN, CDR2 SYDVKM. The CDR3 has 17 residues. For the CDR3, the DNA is TGTGCCAGCAGTTTTTCCGGGACAGCTACCATGGACACTGAAGCTTTCTTT. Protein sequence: CASSFSGTATMDTEAFF.

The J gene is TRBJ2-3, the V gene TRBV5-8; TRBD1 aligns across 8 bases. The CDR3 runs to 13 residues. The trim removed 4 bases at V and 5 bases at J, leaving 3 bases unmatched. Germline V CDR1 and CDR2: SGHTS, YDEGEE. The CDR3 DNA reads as TGTGCCAGCAGCGCGACAGGGGTAGATACGCAGTATTTT. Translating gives CASSATGVDTQYF.

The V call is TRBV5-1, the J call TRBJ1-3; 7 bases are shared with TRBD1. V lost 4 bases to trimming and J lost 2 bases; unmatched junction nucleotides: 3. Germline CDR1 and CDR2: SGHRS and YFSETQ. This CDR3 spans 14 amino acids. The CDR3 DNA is TGCGCCAGCAGCACGGGACAGCCTGGAAACACCATATATTTT. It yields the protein CASSTGQPGNTIYF.

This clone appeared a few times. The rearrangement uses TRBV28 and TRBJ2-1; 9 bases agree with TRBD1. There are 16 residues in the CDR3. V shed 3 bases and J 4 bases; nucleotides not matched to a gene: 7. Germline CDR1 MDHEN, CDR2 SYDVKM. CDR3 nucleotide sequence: TGTGCCAGCAGTTTTACCGGGACAGGGATTTACAATGAGCAGTTCTTC. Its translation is CASSFTGTGIYNEQFF. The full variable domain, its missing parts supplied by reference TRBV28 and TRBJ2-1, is DVKVTQSSRYLVKRTGEKVFLECVQDMDHENMFWYRQDPGLGLRLIYFSYDVKMKEKGDIPEGYSVSREKKERFSLILESASTNQTSMYLCASSFTGTGIYNEQFFGPGTRLTVL.

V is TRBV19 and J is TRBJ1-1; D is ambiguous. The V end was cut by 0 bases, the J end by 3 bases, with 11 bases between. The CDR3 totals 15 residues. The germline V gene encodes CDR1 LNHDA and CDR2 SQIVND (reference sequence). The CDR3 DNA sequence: TGTGCCAGTAGTATAGAGCCGGGTTTTTACACTGAAGCTTTCTTT. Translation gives CASSIEPGFYTEAFF.

The CDR3 region is CASSRPGQGVRQPQHF. CDR3 coding DNA: TGTGCCAGCAGCCGGCCCGGACAGGGGGTACGGCAGCCCCAGCATTTT. V is TRBV5-6 and J is TRBJ1-5, with 10 bases matching TRBD1. The CDR3 is made up of 16 amino acids. CDR1 and CDR2 (germline): SGHDT, YYEEEE. The junction had 11 bases not matched to a gene; V was cut back by 4 bases and J by 7 bases.

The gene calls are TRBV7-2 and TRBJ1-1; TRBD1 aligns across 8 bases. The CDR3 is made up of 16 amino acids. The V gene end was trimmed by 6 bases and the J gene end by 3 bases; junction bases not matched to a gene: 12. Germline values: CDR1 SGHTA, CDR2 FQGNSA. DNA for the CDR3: TGTGCCAGCAGTCCAGGGGGCGCGGGGGGGCACACTGAAGCTTTCTTT. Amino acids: CASSPGGAGGHTEAFF.

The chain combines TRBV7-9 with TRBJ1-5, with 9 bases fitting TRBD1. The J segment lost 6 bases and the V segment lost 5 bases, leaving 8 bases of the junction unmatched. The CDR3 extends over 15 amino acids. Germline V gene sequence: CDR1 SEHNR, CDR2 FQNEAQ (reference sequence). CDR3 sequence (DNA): TGTGCCAGCAGCCTCGGGACAGGGTTGAGTCAGCCCCAGCATTTT. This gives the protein CASSLGTGLSQPQHF.

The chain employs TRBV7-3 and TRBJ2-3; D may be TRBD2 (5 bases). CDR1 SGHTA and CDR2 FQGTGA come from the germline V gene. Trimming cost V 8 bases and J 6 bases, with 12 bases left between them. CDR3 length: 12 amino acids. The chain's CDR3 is CASGSGGDTQYF. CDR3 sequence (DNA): TGTGCCAGCGGGAGCGGCGGGGATACGCAGTATTTT.

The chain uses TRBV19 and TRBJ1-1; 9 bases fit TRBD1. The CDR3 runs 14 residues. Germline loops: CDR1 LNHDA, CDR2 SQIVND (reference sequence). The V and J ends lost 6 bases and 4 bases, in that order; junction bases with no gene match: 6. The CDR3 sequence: CASRHRGQGTEAFF. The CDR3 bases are TGTGCCAGTAGGCACAGGGGGCAGGGCACTGAAGCTTTCTTT. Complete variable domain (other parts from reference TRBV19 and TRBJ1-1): DGGITQSPKYLFRKEGQNVTLSCEQNLNHDAMYWYRQDPGQGLRLIYYSQIVNDFQKGDIAEGYSVSREKKESFPLTVTSAQKNPTAFYLCASRHRGQGTEAFFGQGTRLTVV.

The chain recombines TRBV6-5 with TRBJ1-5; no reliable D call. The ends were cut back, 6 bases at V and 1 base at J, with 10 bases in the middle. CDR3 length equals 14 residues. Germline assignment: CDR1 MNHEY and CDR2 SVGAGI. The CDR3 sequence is CASSAQRSNQPQHF. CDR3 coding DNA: TGTGCCAGCAGCGCGCAGAGGAGCAATCAGCCCCAGCATTTT.

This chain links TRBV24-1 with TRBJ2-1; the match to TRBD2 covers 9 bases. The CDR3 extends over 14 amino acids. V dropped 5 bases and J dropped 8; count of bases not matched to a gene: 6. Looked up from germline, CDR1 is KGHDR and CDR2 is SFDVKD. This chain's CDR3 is CATSVAGGFDEQFF. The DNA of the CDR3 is TGTGCCACCAGTGTCGCGGGAGGGTTTGATGAGCAGTTCTTC.